This T cell receptor beta chain emerged from a study of blood T cell repertoires in COVID-19. Looking at the study overall: Donors in the United States, Italy and Spain gave samples during acute or convalescent COVID-19. In each case, the material was cDNA or gDNA derived from T cells, B-cell-depleted T cells, or PBMCs.

V lost 8 bases and J lost 4; bases outside the gene matches: 6. This CDR3 has 14 amino acids. The germline V gene encodes CDR1 LNHDA and CDR2 SQIVND (reference sequence). In the original processing: Amplifying reference gene primers gave estimates of nucleated cell counts. The protocol was immunoSEQ multiplex PCR, while the TCRdb copy is restricted to in-frame clones and leaves out a portion. V and J calls and clone size follow that table, whereas D and trimming were derived from the DNA. The table includes about 59,000 clones, more than 75% detected once. Source material: peripheral blood. This receptor was obtained from a man older than 75 in a cohort sampled during active COVID-19. V is TRBV19 and J is TRBJ2-2; 8 positions match TRBD1. CDR3 in DNA: TGTGCCAGTTGGGCAGGGGGCATCACCGGGGAGCTGTTTTTT. It codes for CASWAGGITGELFF.